This is a list of T cell receptor beta chains from one sample in a study of blood T cells in healthy people across ages. Via MiXCR, TCRdb re-called the 5' RACE reads, giving one row per CDR3 protein. This sample has over 750,000 distinct CDR3 sequences, with about 25% found just once. The sample was also linked to a second study, of T cells of mothers and their children.

Material for sequencing was blood. The source is a boy under 18 in good health. The CDR3 runs from the conserved cysteine through the conserved F or W. D genes are given only for firm matches. Part of the rows lack a size; the others show once, few, many or a class for expanded clones.

TRBV29-1	-	TRBJ1-2	-	TGCAGCGCCCTGACGTTCCCCATTAACTATGGCTACACCTTC	CSALTFPINYGYTF
TRBV7-9	-	TRBJ1-1	-	TGTGCCAGCAGACAAGGACTCGGAGCTTTCTTT	CASRQGLGAFF
TRBV9	-	TRBJ2-1	TRBD1	TGTGCCAGCAGAGGGACAGGGAATGAGCAGTTCTTC	CASRGTGNEQFF
TRBV7-2	once	TRBJ2-7	-	TGTGCCAGCAGCTTAGATGGGGTGGCGGGCGAGCAGTACTTC	CASSLDGVAGEQYF
TRBV20-1	-	TRBJ2-4	TRBD2	TGCAGTGCTAGAGGAGCGGGAGGGACTACCAAAAACATTCAGTACTTC	CSARGAGGTTKNIQYF
TRBV7-2	few	TRBJ2-1	TRBD2	TGTGCCAGCCCCCCAGCGGGGGGGATCATCAATGAGCAGTTCTTC	CASPPAGGIINEQFF
TRBV25-1	few	TRBJ2-1	TRBD2	TGTGCCAGCAGTGGGACGGCTAGCGGGGCCCTTTACGGCAATGAGCAGTTCTTC	CASSGTASGALYGNEQFF
TRBV9	-	TRBJ1-6	TRBD1	TGTGCCAGCAGCGTAACGACAGGGAAGCGTAATTCACCCCTCCACTTT	CASSVTTGKRNSPLHF
TRBV7-8	few	TRBJ2-1	-	TGTGCCAGCAGCGTACAGATAGACAATGAGCAGTTCTTC	CASSVQIDNEQFF
TRBV6-6	few	TRBJ2-5	TRBD2	TGTGCCAGCAGTTACTCGATCGGACTAGCGGGATTAGAGACCCAGTACTTC	CASSYSIGLAGLETQYF
TRBV11-2	-	TRBJ2-5	TRBD2	TGTGCCAGCACTGTGACCGGGACTACACAAGAGACCCAGTACTTC	CASTVTGTTQETQYF
TRBV29-1	few	TRBJ2-5	-	TGCAGCGTTCGACTAGGCCTGACGGGGGAGACCCAGTACTTC	CSVRLGLTGETQYF
TRBV28	many	TRBJ2-7	-	TGTGCCAGCAGTACACCATATGAGCAGTACTTC	CASSTPYEQYF
TRBV12-5	few	TRBJ2-7	-	TGTGCTAGTGGTCCCTCGACCTCCTACGAGCAGTACTTC	CASGPSTSYEQYF
TRBV12-5	-	TRBJ2-1	-	TGTGCTAGTGGTTTCGGAATGGGGGATGGGAATGAGCAGTTCTTC	CASGFGMGDGNEQFF
TRBV20-1	-	TRBJ1-1	TRBD1	TGCAGTGCGAGTAGGGACAGGGGGCTTTTTAAAAACACTGAAGCTTTCTTT	CSASRDRGLFKNTEAFF